These 18 T cell receptor beta chains originate from one sample sequenced in a study of T cell repertoires in cytomegalovirus infection. No cognate antigen is known for these TCRs. One entry per CDR3 protein, called by TCRdb with MiXCR from the reads. Among roughly 310,000 distinct CDR3 sequences listed, about 28% were seen once. Sequences were derived from cultured PBMCs, sampled from culture after CMV antigen stimulation. The receptors originated from a human donor in good health (CMV status not recorded). Some clones in this sample may be carry-over from other donors' samples.

The chain carries TRBV6-2 or TRBV6-3 and TRBJ2-5, with unresolved D. V was clipped by 2 bases and J by 4 bases, with 8 bases between them. The CDR3 runs 13 residues. In germline, CDR1 is MNHEY, CDR2 SVGEGT. The CDR3 nucleotides are TGTGCCAGCAGTTACCCTCCCAGAGAGACCCAGTACTTC. As protein: CASSYPPRETQYF.

The chain is built from TRBV7-3 and TRBJ1-2, with 10 bases that match TRBD1. The V segment lost 1 base and the J segment 6 bases; nucleotides outside the gene matches: 2. Germline values: CDR1 SGHTA, CDR2 FQGTGA. The CDR3 runs to 14 residues. DNA for the CDR3: TGTGCCAGCAGCTTAATGGGGACAGGGGATGGCTACACCTTC. Protein: CASSLMGTGDGYTF.

This clonotype was seen a few times. Written as DNA, the CDR3 is TGTGCCAGCAGAAGGGCGGCTGATAATTCACCCCTCCACTTT. It codes for CASRRAADNSPLHF. The V and J genes are TRBV27 and TRBJ1-6; unclear D gene. Germline values: CDR1 MNHEY, CDR2 SMNVEV (reference sequence). Trimming took 6 bases from V and 5 from J, leaving 11 bases between them. The CDR3 totals 14 residues.

The CDR3 spells CASSILGDNQPQHF. In nucleotides, the CDR3 is TGTGCCAGTAGTATACTCGGGGACAATCAGCCCCAGCATTTT. V is TRBV19 and J is TRBJ1-5; D unresolved. CDR3 length: 14 residues. Looked up from germline, CDR1 is LNHDA and CDR2 is SQIVND (reference sequence). The V end lost 2 bases, the J end lost 3 bases, and 8 bases lay between the germline ends.

The CDR3 bases are TGTGCCAGCAGACGGACAGGGGTCACTGAAGCTTTCTTT. Protein sequence: CASRRTGVTEAFF. This chain uses TRBV12-3 or TRBV12-4 with TRBJ1-1, with 9 bases fitting TRBD1. V shed 6 bases, J shed 4 bases, and the junction held 3 bases outside the gene matches. The CDR3 covers 13 residues.

This clonotype has a handful of counts. The rearrangement links TRBV20-1 to TRBJ2-5; D is ambiguous. Germline V lookup: CDR1 DFQATT, CDR2 SNEGSKA (reference sequence). The CDR3 loop spans 13 amino acids. The V end lost 1 base, the J end lost 2 bases, and 8 bases lay between the germline ends. The CDR3, as DNA: TGCAGTGCTAGAGGTGGCCAGCAAGAGACCCAGTACTTC. This sequence encodes CSARGGQQETQYF.

The rearrangement uses TRBV12-5 and TRBJ1-5, with 9 bases aligning to TRBD1. CDR3 length equals 17 residues. The V and J ends lost 0 bases and 3 bases, in that order; junction bases with no gene match: 6. Germline CDR1 reads LGHNT; CDR2 reads FRNRAP. The CDR3 protein is CASGLVTGQGPNQPQHF. The CDR3 DNA reads TGTGCTAGTGGTTTGGTCACGGGACAGGGACCCAATCAGCCCCAGCATTTT. The full variable domain, completed using reference TRBV12-5 and TRBJ1-5, is DARVTQTPRHKVTEMGQEVTMRCQPILGHNTVFWYRQTMMQGLELLAYFRNRAPLDDSGMPKDRFSAEMPDATLATLKIQPSEPRDSAVYFCASGLVTGQGPNQPQHFGDGTRLSIL.

On this clonotype itself: The junction does not match germline at one end; this may be a read error. The CDR3: CASSSQPGQGLF. CDR3 in DNA: TGTGCCAGCAGTTCACAACCGGGACAGGGTCTTTTT. The genes are TRBV12-3 or TRBV12-4 and TRBJ1-4, with 9 bases that match TRBD1. The CDR3 contains 12 residues.

This clonotype was counted between two and nine times. The chain is built from TRBV4-1 and TRBJ2-4; 7 bases fit TRBD1. V was clipped by 1 base and J by 0 bases; unmatched bases: 3. The germline CDR1 and CDR2 sequences are MGHRA and YSYEKL. This CDR3 spans 16 amino acids. The CDR3 DNA follows: TGCGCCAGCAGCCAAGGAGGGGGCTTAGCCAAAAACATTCAGTACTTC. Protein product: CASSQGGGLAKNIQYF.

Only a few counts were recorded for this clonotype. The CDR3 DNA reads TGTGCCATCAAACCCGGGACTAGCGGTCAAGAGACCCAGTACTTC. It codes for CAIKPGTSGQETQYF. The rearrangement joins TRBV10-3 to TRBJ2-5; 11 nucleotides line up with TRBD2. Germline loops: CDR1 ENHRY, CDR2 SYGVKD. V lost 7 bases to trimming and J lost 2 bases; unmatched junction nucleotides: 6. The CDR3 is made up of 15 amino acids.

V usage is TRBV28 and J usage is TRBJ2-3; 12 nucleotides agree with TRBD2. The V gene's germline CDR1 is MDHEN and CDR2 SYDVKM. The CDR3 spans 15 residues. V was clipped by 8 bases and J by 7 bases; unmatched bases: 10. DNA for the CDR3: TGTGCCAGCGCCCCCCCCGGACTAGCGGGAAATACGCAGTATTTT. Its protein product is CASAPPGLAGNTQYF.

CDR3 region: CASSRRGSVENIQYF. DNA of the CDR3: TGTGCCAGCAGTCGCCGGGGTAGCGTGGAAAACATTCAGTACTTC. V usage is TRBV12-3 or TRBV12-4 and J usage is TRBJ2-4; D might be TRBD2 (5 bases). CDR3 length: 15 residues. V lost 5 bases, J lost 5 bases, and 16 bases lay in between.

The CDR3 sequence is CASEETGNSPLHF. The CDR3 DNA follows: TGTGCCAGCGAGGAGACAGGGAATTCACCCCTCCACTTT. The V gene is TRBV19, the J gene TRBJ1-6; 7 nucleotides line up with TRBD1. CDR1 is LNHDA, CDR2 SQIVND, per germline (reference sequence). This CDR3 has 13 residues. V lost 9 bases and J lost 7; bases outside the gene matches: 6.

This chain connects TRBV20-1 to TRBJ2-3, with D tentatively TRBD1 (5 bases). The CDR3 contains 12 residues. The germline V gene has CDR1 DFQATT and CDR2 SNEGSKA (reference sequence). The germline V and J ends were trimmed by 4 bases and 4 bases, with 9 bases remaining between them. The chain's CDR3 is CSANVGADTQYF. CDR3 in DNA: TGCAGTGCTAACGTAGGGGCAGATACGCAGTATTTT.

This clonotype was found many times. V gene TRBV11-3 combines with J gene TRBJ2-3; possible D gene TRBD2, 7 bases. V lost 4 bases, J lost 0 bases, and 11 bases lay in between. The germline V gene encodes CDR1 SGHNT and CDR2 YENEEA. This CDR3 comprises 15 residues. This CDR3 reads CASSSGGPSTDTQYF. Written as DNA, the CDR3 is TGTGCCAGCAGCTCCGGGGGGCCTAGCACAGATACGCAGTATTTT.

The chain has TRBV18 and TRBJ1-2; D unresolved. The CDR3 has 16 residues. Trimming removed 6 bases at V and 0 bases at J, with 17 bases between. Germline CDR1 is KGHSH and CDR2 is LQKENI. CDR3: CASSYTTETTNYGYTF. The CDR3 nucleotides read TGTGCCAGCTCTTATACGACGGAAACCACTAACTATGGCTACACCTTC.

This rearrangement joins TRBV7-9 to TRBJ2-3; D is perhaps TRBD1 (5 bases). V lost 5 bases, J lost 5 bases, and 14 bases lay in between. The germline V gene encodes CDR1 SEHNR and CDR2 FQNEAQ (reference sequence). The CDR3 loop spans 14 amino acids. The CDR3 loop reads CASSQGQRQDTQYF. The CDR3 nucleotides read TGTGCCAGCAGCCAAGGACAACGGCAAGATACGCAGTATTTT. Full variable domain (rest looked up from reference TRBV7-9 and TRBJ2-3): DTGVSQNPRHKITKRGQNVTFRCDPISEHNRLYWYRQTLGQGPEFLTYFQNEAQLEKSRLLSDRFSAERPKGSFSTLEIQRTEQGDSAMYLCASSQGQRQDTQYFGPGTRLTVL.

The gene calls are TRBV6-8 and TRBJ1-1; D uncertain. Germline V gene sequence: CDR1 MNHGY, CDR2 SAAAGT. There are 12 residues in the CDR3. Trimming took 8 bases from V and 3 from J, leaving 10 bases between them. CDR3 DNA sequence: TGTGCCAGCCGATACCGGGACACTGAAGCTTTCTTT. Its translation: CASRYRDTEAFF.